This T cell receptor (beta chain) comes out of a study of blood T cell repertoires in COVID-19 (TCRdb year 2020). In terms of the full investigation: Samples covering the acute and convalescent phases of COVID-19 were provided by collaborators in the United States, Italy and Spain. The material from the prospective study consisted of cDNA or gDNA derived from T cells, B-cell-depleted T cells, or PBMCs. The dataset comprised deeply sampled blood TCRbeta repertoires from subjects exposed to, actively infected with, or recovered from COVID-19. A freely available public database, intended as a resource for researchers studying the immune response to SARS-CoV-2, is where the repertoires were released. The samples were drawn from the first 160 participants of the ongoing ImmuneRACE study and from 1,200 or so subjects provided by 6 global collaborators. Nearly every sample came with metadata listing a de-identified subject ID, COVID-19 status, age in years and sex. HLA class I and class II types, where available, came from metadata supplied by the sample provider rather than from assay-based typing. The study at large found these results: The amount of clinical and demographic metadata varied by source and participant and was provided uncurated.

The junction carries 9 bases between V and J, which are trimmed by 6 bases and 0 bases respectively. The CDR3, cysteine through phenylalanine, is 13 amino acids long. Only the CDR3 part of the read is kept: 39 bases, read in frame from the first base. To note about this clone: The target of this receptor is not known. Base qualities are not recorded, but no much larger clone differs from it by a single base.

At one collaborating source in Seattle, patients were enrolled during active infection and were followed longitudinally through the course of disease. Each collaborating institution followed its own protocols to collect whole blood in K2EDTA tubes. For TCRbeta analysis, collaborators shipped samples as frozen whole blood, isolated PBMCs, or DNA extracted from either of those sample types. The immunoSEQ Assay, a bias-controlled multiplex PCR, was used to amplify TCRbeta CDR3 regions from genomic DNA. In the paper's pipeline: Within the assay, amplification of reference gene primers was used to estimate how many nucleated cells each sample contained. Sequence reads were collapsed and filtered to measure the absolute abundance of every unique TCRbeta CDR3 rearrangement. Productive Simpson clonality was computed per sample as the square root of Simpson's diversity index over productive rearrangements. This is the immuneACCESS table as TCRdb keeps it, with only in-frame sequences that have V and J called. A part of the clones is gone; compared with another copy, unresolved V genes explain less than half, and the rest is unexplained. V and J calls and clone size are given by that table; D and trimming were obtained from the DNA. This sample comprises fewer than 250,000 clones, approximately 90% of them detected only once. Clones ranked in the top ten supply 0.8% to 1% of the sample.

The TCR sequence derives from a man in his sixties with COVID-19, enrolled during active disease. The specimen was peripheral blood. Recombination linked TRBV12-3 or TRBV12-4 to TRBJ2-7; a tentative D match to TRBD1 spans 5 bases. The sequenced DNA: TGTGCCAGCAGGCCGACAGCCTCCTACGAGCAGTACTTC. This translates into CASRPTASYEQYF.